The clone carrying this T cell receptor (beta chain) has a single count. Its matching antigen is unknown. Here immunoSEQ multiplex PCR was the method, and the copy in TCRdb shows in-frame clones only, minus some. The profile shows about 1 million clones, 60% to 80% of them singletons. This record comes from a study of shared clonotypes between healthy human individuals. Study summary: Used for every donor were three CD4 naive, three CD4 memory, two CD8 naive and one CD8 memory plate. General observations from the study: Generation probabilities were higher for clonotypes shared across all four sorted-subset donors than for unshared ones.

The V end lost 0 bases, the J end lost 3 bases, and 12 bases lay between the germline ends. CDR3 length equals 16 residues. Germline CDR1 and CDR2: SGHVS and FQNEAQ. This chain joins TRBV7-8 and TRBJ2-1, with D perhaps matching TRBD2 (6 bases). The clonotype comes from a young man in good health. The material sequenced was memory CD4+ T cells sorted from blood. Subset meaning: CD45RA-negative fraction. Here the CDR3 DNA reads TGTGCCAGCAGCTTAGCAGGCCTAGCGTACTACAATGAGCAGTTCTTC. Translation: CASSLAGLAYYNEQFF.